The 28 T cell receptor beta chains given below trace back to one sample, sequenced in a study of early T cells in non-severe SARS-CoV-2 infection. TCRdb itself ran the 5' RACE reads through MiXCR, one entry per CDR3 protein. The sample lists 45,000 to 50,000 distinct CDR3 sequences, around 6% seen once, with less than 3.5% in the top ten. Sample: whole blood, taken at baseline. The receptors come from an adult who was a healthcare worker with PCR-confirmed SARS-CoV-2 infection or an uninfected control (not recorded which).

In its sample, this clonotype was seen many times. V is TRBV5-1 and J is TRBJ1-5; 7 nucleotides agree with TRBD1. The trim removed 4 bases at V and 7 bases at J, leaving 8 bases unmatched. Germline lookup yields CDR1 SGHRS and CDR2 YFSETQ. The CDR3 length is 14 residues. The CDR3 loop reads CASSAGQVGQPQHF. The CDR3 coding sequence is TGCGCCAGCAGCGCTGGACAGGTCGGACAGCCCCAGCATTTT.

Of note for this clonotype: A clone one base away is much larger, so this may be a read error. This chain connects TRBV12-2 to TRBJ1-1; no DNA check was done on the table's D call, TRBD1. TRBV12-2 is noted as a pseudogene. The CDR3 sequence is 15 residues long. CDR3 loop: CASRLGPTGNSEAFF. The CDR3 region has the DNA TGTGCAAGTCGCTTGGGCCCGACAGGGAACTCTGAAGCTTTCTTT.

This clonotype was seen many times. This rearrangement joins TRBV20-1 to TRBJ1-5; possibly TRBD1 for D (5 bases). The ends were cut back, 3 bases at V and 6 bases at J, with 12 bases in the middle. This CDR3 comprises 13 residues. The germline CDR1 and CDR2 sequences are DFQATT and SNEGSKA (reference sequence). CDR3 in amino acids: CSARFQGSQPQHF. The CDR3 nucleotides read TGCAGTGCTAGGTTCCAGGGTAGTCAGCCCCAGCATTTT.

This clonotype was counted many times. The rearrangement joins TRBV7-8 to TRBJ2-3, with 8 positions matching TRBD2. Looked up from germline, CDR1 is SGHVS and CDR2 is FQNEAQ. The CDR3 runs to 15 residues. The V segment lost 5 bases and the J segment 6 bases; nucleotides outside the gene matches: 10. Here the CDR3 reads CASSATSGSPDTQYF. The DNA for the CDR3 is TGTGCCAGCAGCGCCACTAGCGGATCCCCGGATACGCAGTATTTT. Full variable domain (rest looked up from reference TRBV7-8 and TRBJ2-3): GAGVSQSPRYKVAKRGQDVALRCDPISGHVSLFWYQQALGQGPEFLTYFQNEAQLDKSGLPSDRFFAERPEGSVSTLKIQRTQQEDSAVYLCASSATSGSPDTQYFGPGTRLTVL.

In this sample, this clonotype turned up a few times. This chain uses TRBV20-1 with TRBJ2-7; 7 bases are a match to TRBD1. With V trimmed by 7 bases and J by 6 bases, 9 bases remained unmatched. CDR3 length: 12 residues. CDR1 DFQATT and CDR2 SNEGSKA come from the germline V gene (reference sequence). The CDR3, as DNA: TGCAGTGTAGACAGGGTACCCGCCGAGCAGTACTTC. As protein: CSVDRVPAEQYF.

This clonotype has more than one count but fewer than ten. The genes are TRBV11-2 and TRBJ2-7; 7 positions match TRBD2. V shed 0 bases, J shed 4 bases, and the junction held 9 bases outside the gene matches. This CDR3 has 16 amino acids. Germline CDR1 SGHAT, CDR2 FQNNGV. Here the CDR3 reads CASSLEPFAGEYEQYF. The DNA of the CDR3 is TGTGCCAGCAGCTTAGAGCCATTCGCGGGGGAGTACGAGCAGTACTTC.

V usage is TRBV3-1 and J usage is TRBJ1-1, with D maybe TRBD1 (5 bases). Germline V gene sequence: CDR1 LGHDT, CDR2 YNNKEL (reference sequence). This CDR3 spans 15 amino acids. The V and J ends lost 4 bases and 1 base respectively, with 13 bases between them. The CDR3 region is CASSRTGGANTEAFF. CDR3 sequence (DNA): TGTGCCAGCAGCCGGACGGGCGGGGCGAACACTGAAGCTTTCTTT.

This clonotype was observed a handful of times. The gene calls are TRBV27 and TRBJ2-3, with 9 bases fitting TRBD1. V shed 3 bases, J shed 2 bases, and the junction held 6 bases outside the gene matches. The CDR3 sequence is 16 residues long. CDR1 is MNHEY and CDR2 is SMNVEV in the germline V gene (reference sequence). The chain's CDR3 is CASSFTGGGPTDTQYF. The CDR3 nucleotides are TGTGCCAGCAGTTTTACAGGGGGCGGTCCCACAGATACGCAGTATTTT.

This clonotype has a count of ten or more. The gene calls are TRBV7-6 and TRBJ2-1; 8 nucleotides line up with TRBD1. The V segment lost 3 bases and the J segment 6 bases; nucleotides outside the gene matches: 4. Germline V gene data show CDR1 as SGHVS and CDR2 as FNYEAQ. The CDR3 spans 14 residues. In DNA form, the CDR3 reads TGTGCCAGCAGCTTTCAGGGGGCAAGCAATGAGCAGTTCTTC. As protein: CASSFQGASNEQFF.

The chain carries TRBV12-3 or TRBV12-4 and TRBJ1-1; no clear D gene. There are 13 residues in the CDR3. Trimming pared 8 bases from V and 2 bases from J, leaving 12 bases between. CDR3 coding DNA: TGTGCCAGCTATACTCGGGAAAACACTGAAGCTTTCTTT. It encodes CASYTRENTEAFF.

Only a few counts were recorded for this clonotype. V usage is TRBV6-4 and J usage is TRBJ1-6; D is unresolved. This CDR3 comprises 15 residues. Germline lookup yields CDR1 MRHNA and CDR2 SNTAGT. Trimming shortened V by 2 bases and J by 5 bases, and 10 bases separated the two germline ends. The DNA for the CDR3 is TGTGCCAGCAGTGACCCGGCAAATCATAATTCACCCCTCCACTTT. Translating gives CASSDPANHNSPLHF.

The chain is built from TRBV4-3 and TRBJ2-2, with 10 bases matching TRBD2. After removal of 0 bases from V and 4 bases from J, the junction contained 5 bases not matched to a gene. The CDR3 totals 17 residues. CDR1 is LGHNA and CDR2 is YSLEER in the germline V gene. CDR3 nucleotide sequence: TGCGCCAGCAGCCAAGATAACAGCGGGGGGGCCACCGGGGAGCTGTTTTTT. It is translated as CASSQDNSGGATGELFF.

The chain combines TRBV6-6 with TRBJ1-3; D ambiguous. CDR1 is MNHNY and CDR2 is SVGAGI in the germline V gene (reference sequence). There are 14 residues in the CDR3. The V end was cut by 4 bases, the J end by 0 bases, with 7 bases between. Here the CDR3 reads CASSSPFSGNTIYF. CDR3 bases: TGTGCCAGCAGTTCCCCATTCTCTGGAAACACCATATATTTT.

V and J are TRBV20-1 and TRBJ2-3; weak D call: TRBD1 (5 bases). V was trimmed by 0 bases and J by 2 bases, leaving 15 bases between them. Germline values: CDR1 DFQATT, CDR2 SNEGSKA (reference sequence). There are 16 residues in the CDR3. The CDR3, as DNA: TGCAGTGCTAGAGATCGTCCAGGGTCCTACACAGATACGCAGTATTTT. This sequence encodes CSARDRPGSYTDTQYF.

This clonotype appeared once. The genes are TRBV11-3 and TRBJ2-1; 10 nucleotides align to TRBD2. The V and J ends lost 5 bases and 8 bases, in that order; junction bases with no gene match: 15. CDR3 length: 17 amino acids. CDR1 is SGHNT, CDR2 YENEEA, per germline. CDR3 in amino acids: CASSPRSSGGYGDEQFF. The CDR3 region has the DNA TGTGCCAGCAGCCCCCGTAGTAGCGGGGGGTATGGGGATGAGCAGTTCTTC.

The rearrangement joins TRBV14 to TRBJ2-3; D gene ambiguous. CDR1 SGHDN and CDR2 FVKESK come from the germline V gene. This CDR3 spans 15 amino acids. Trimming cost V 4 bases and J 0 bases, with 11 bases left between them. DNA for the CDR3: TGTGCCAGCAGCCCTAGGCCTCTTAGCACAGATACGCAGTATTTT. This translates into CASSPRPLSTDTQYF.

This sequence joins TRBV6-1 and TRBJ2-1, with D perhaps TRBD2 (5 bases). V dropped 4 bases and J dropped 8 bases, with 12 bases sitting between them. Germline CDR1 and CDR2: MNHNS and SASEGT. The CDR3 extends over 13 amino acids. CDR3 DNA sequence: TGTGCCAGCAGTGCACGGGGTAGCGATGAGCAGTTCTTC. Protein product: CASSARGSDEQFF.

This clonotype has just a few counts. The rearrangement uses TRBV7-9 and TRBJ2-3; the match to TRBD2 covers 8 bases. V lost 5 bases to trimming and J lost 2 bases; unmatched junction nucleotides: 6. The germline V gene encodes CDR1 SEHNR and CDR2 FQNEAQ (reference sequence). This CDR3 is 15 amino acids long. The CDR3 spells CASSPGTRLTDTQYF. Here the CDR3 DNA reads TGTGCCAGCAGCCCCGGGACTAGGCTCACAGATACGCAGTATTTT.

This clonotype was counted at least ten times. This chain links TRBV20-1 with TRBJ2-5; D unclear. This CDR3 comprises 11 residues. Trimming stripped 7 bases from V and 2 bases from J, with 8 bases between. Germline-derived CDR1 and CDR2 are DFQATT and SNEGSKA (reference sequence). The DNA of the CDR3 is TGCAGTGGACAAGTTCAAGAGACCCAGTACTTC. It codes for CSGQVQETQYF.

This clonotype was found many times. The gene calls are TRBV19 and TRBJ2-4, with 9 positions matching TRBD1. The CDR3 has 15 residues. CDR1 is LNHDA and CDR2 is SQIVND in the germline V gene (reference sequence). J gave up 8 bases and V 4 bases, and 9 bases lay outside the gene matches. In DNA form, the CDR3 reads TGTGCCAGTAGTACTAAATGGACAGGGGTGGACATTCAGTACTTC. Translation gives CASSTKWTGVDIQYF.

This clonotype was seen many times. The chain carries TRBV4-3 and TRBJ2-7; D call uncertain. The germline V and J ends were trimmed by 0 bases and 2 bases, with 14 bases remaining between them. The CDR3 is made up of 16 amino acids. Germline V CDR1 and CDR2: LGHNA, YSLEER. CDR3 protein: CASSQEGTSPTYEQYF. CDR3 coding DNA: TGCGCCAGCAGCCAAGAAGGTACTTCCCCTACCTACGAGCAGTACTTC.

Ten or more counts support this clonotype. The J gene is TRBJ1-1, the V gene TRBV20-1; no firm D call. Germline V gene lookup returns CDR1 DFQATT and CDR2 SNEGSKA (reference sequence). The CDR3 consists of 12 residues. V was shortened by 5 bases and J by 5 bases, with 12 bases between the two germline ends. CDR3 sequence: CSALGEYTEAFF. The DNA for the CDR3 is TGCAGTGCTCTCGGGGAGTATACTGAAGCTTTCTTT.

V is TRBV7-9 and J is TRBJ1-1; 11 bases map to TRBD1. The CDR3 spans 19 residues. V shed 6 bases and J 2 bases; nucleotides not matched to a gene: 17. CDR1 is SEHNR and CDR2 is FQNEAQ in the germline V gene (reference sequence). The CDR3 protein is CASREDRGLDFFPNTEAFF. The CDR3 nucleotides are TGTGCCAGCAGAGAGGACAGGGGGCTTGATTTTTTTCCCAACACTGAAGCTTTCTTT.

This clonotype was seen many times. The gene calls are TRBV29-1 and TRBJ1-1; D may be TRBD1 (6 bases). CDR3 length: 13 residues. CDR1 is SQVTM and CDR2 is ANQGSEA in the germline V gene. The CDR3 nucleotides are TGCACCACCCGGCGGGGGCAGGTCGCTGAAGCTTTCTTT. This encodes CTTRRGQVAEAFF.

This clonotype was seen repeatedly, ten times or more. DNA for the CDR3: TGCAGTGCCCCAAAGTCGGCCGAAGCTTTCTTT. Protein product: CSAPKSAEAFF. The gene calls are TRBV20-1 and TRBJ1-1, with D uncertain. This CDR3 comprises 11 residues. The germline V gene encodes CDR1 DFQATT and CDR2 SNEGSKA (reference sequence). With 6 bases removed from V and 8 bases from J, the gap between germline ends came to 13 bases.

In this sample, this clonotype turned up many times. The gene calls are TRBV6-6 and TRBJ2-5; TRBD2 matches at 8 bases. The CDR3 has 14 residues. The V gene's germline CDR1 is MNHNY and CDR2 SVGAGI (reference sequence). Losses at the gene ends were 6 bases for V and 2 bases for J; bases not matched to a gene: 5. In DNA form, the CDR3 reads TGTGCCAGCAGGGCGGGGGGTTATCAAGAGACCCAGTACTTC. This translates into CASRAGGYQETQYF.

The count of this clonotype is one. This chain links TRBV7-3 with TRBJ1-2, with unresolved D. CDR1 and CDR2 (germline): SGHTA, FQGTGA. V dropped 0 bases and J dropped 0 bases, with 8 bases sitting between them. This CDR3 contains 15 residues. The CDR3 here is CASSLTGNPNYGYTF. The CDR3, as DNA: TGTGCCAGCAGCTTAACGGGGAACCCTAACTATGGCTACACCTTC.

The sample holds many counts of this clonotype. The chain employs TRBV5-1 and TRBJ2-5; D not certain. The CDR3 is 12 residues long. Trimming pared 3 bases from V and 0 bases from J, leaving 3 bases between. Germline V gene lookup returns CDR1 SGHRS and CDR2 YFSETQ. DNA for the CDR3: TGCGCCAGCAGCTATTACCAAGAGACCCAGTACTTC. Protein product: CASSYYQETQYF.